The clone carrying this T cell receptor (beta chain) has only one observation. The antigen is unknown. PCR used 60 Vbeta primers and 13 Jbeta primers. Original processing methods: Later, 75 million to 100 million unique TCR beta chains were counted in an analysis, and about 10 million of them were shared. Profiled with immunoSEQ multiplex PCR; TCRdb holds only in-frame clones, not every one. V and J calls and clone size are as listed in that table; D and trimming were resolved from the DNA. This table has about 120,000 clones, around 67% appearing once. This entry belongs to a study of cytomegalovirus exposure and HLA in healthy donors. General study results and limits: Later analysis demonstrated an association between a missense DCLRE1C variant and TCR beta V- and J-gene trimming. The likely origin of a cluster of highly shared sequence variants was a sequencing artifact.

V lost 0 bases to trimming and J lost 2 bases, with 11 bases between them. The V gene's germline CDR1 is LGHNA and CDR2 YNFKEQ. The CDR3 contains 15 residues. Sequencing used PBMCs. The chain joins TRBV4-2 to TRBJ2-7; D uncertain. This TCR was recovered from a woman aged 40 to 50 in good health and CMV-seronegative. The CDR3 reads CASSQEYQVAYEQYF. The CDR3 DNA reads TGTGCCAGCAGCCAAGAATACCAGGTCGCCTACGAGCAGTACTTC.